The clone carrying this T cell receptor beta chain came up many times. As yet, its antigen is unknown. The sample originates from a study of CD8 T cells in ankylosing spondylitis. Findings and caveats of the study: About 8 highly homologous variants made up a TCR beta motif, and this motif appeared characteristic of ankylosing spondylitis blood. Reportedly, matched ankylosing spondylitis synovial fluid was significantly enriched for disease-linked clones. In peripheral blood, disease-linked CD8+ clones occurred at relatively low frequencies.

For TCR beta, libraries came from quantitative 5'-RACE with molecular barcodes. TCRdb recomputed calls from the 5' RACE reads with MiXCR, one row per CDR3 protein. The sample contains hundreds of thousands of distinct CDR3 sequences, roughly 26% of which appear only once. This CDR3 contains 14 residues. The ends lost 5 bases at V and 2 bases at J; junction bases unmatched: 2. Germline CDR1 reads SEHNR; CDR2 reads FQNEAQ (reference sequence). The source is a male donor with ankylosing spondylitis or in good health (not recorded which). The sequenced sample was blood, either unsorted or a sorted T cell fraction (not recorded which). The rearrangement links TRBV7-9 to TRBJ2-1; 8 bases align to TRBD2. This chain's CDR3 is CASSETSAYNEQFF. In DNA, the CDR3 is TGTGCCAGCAGCGAGACTAGCGCCTACAATGAGCAGTTCTTC.